This T cell receptor beta chain was identified in a study of lymphopenia after photon versus proton radiotherapy (dated by TCRdb to about 2019). In the study overall: In patients with gastrointestinal tumors who developed high-grade lymphopenia, the study compared the immunological effects of photon radiation therapy with those of proton radiation therapy. The cohort included approximately 18 patients with gastrointestinal tumors who developed lymphopenia after receiving either photon or proton therapy. The study aimed to characterize how the two radiation modalities differ in their impact on the immune system.

The CDR3 measures 15 amino acids from cysteine to phenylalanine. Only the CDR3 portion is preserved as DNA: 45 bases, with reading frame beginning at the first base. V loses 0 bases at its end and J loses 1 base; junction bases beyond the gene matches: 2. Reading the germline V gene gives CDR1 SGHVS and CDR2 FQNEAQ. Concerning this clone: Its antigen has not been determined. Nothing much larger sits one base from this clone, and base qualities are not available.

The library was produced with the immunoSEQ multiplex PCR assay. T cell repertoires were profiled by deep sequencing of rearranged TCR beta loci, alongside multiparametric flow cytometry. TCRdb's version of the immuneACCESS table is confined to in-frame rearrangements and falls short of the full clone set. An unresolved V gene accounts for under half of the shortfall where checked; the remainder is of unknown origin. Present in this sample are 77,000 or so clones, 65% to 85% of which were seen just once. 1.3% to 1.5% of the sample lies in the top ten. Broad study findings and their caveats: After the lymphocyte count nadir, oligoclonal expansion, especially of CD8+ Temra cells, was observed in photon-treated repertoires, and the drop in diversity was driven by this expansion. Across the cohort, among patients who died, a greater drop in TCR diversity after the nadir was inversely correlated with overall survival time. During treatment, patients who received photon therapy lost naive T cells and TCR diversity and gained effector/memory populations, whereas patients who received proton therapy remained relatively stable. The authors looked at the survival association only in patients who died, and they framed better survival with proton therapy as a possibility rather than a demonstrated result.

Sequencing was performed on peripheral blood, taken from a patient treated with proton-based radiotherapy. Recombination linked TRBV7-8 to TRBJ1-2; 7 central nucleotides agree with TRBD1. This receptor was identified in a man in his fifties or sixties with pancreatic cancer. At the DNA level, the sequence is TGTGCCAGCAGCTTAGCCCAGGGGGGTAACTATGGCTACACCTTC. The translation is CASSLAQGGNYGYTF.